These 13 T cell receptor beta chains were all obtained from the same sample, sequenced in a study of blood T cell repertoires in COVID-19. Sequencing was performed with immunoSEQ multiplex PCR; in TCRdb, only in-frame clones are kept and a portion is missing. The sample shows under 250,000 clones, 90% to 95% of them seen only once. Sequencing was performed on peripheral blood. The receptors here all came from a man aged 25-45 years with acute or convalescent COVID-19.

The rearrangement links TRBV9 to TRBJ2-1, with 8 bases that match TRBD2. The CDR3 has 14 amino acids. V gave up 3 bases and J gave up 7 bases; unmatched junction bases: 6. CDR1 and CDR2 from the germline V gene are SGDLS and YYNGEE. CDR3 sequence: CASSAVGGANEQFF. In DNA, the CDR3 is TGTGCCAGCAGCGCCGTCGGGGGGGCAAATGAGCAGTTCTTC.

This chain's CDR3 is CASSIDGRQGMWKQETQYF. DNA of the CDR3: TGTGCCAGTAGTATAGACGGTAGACAGGGGATGTGGAAGCAAGAGACCCAGTACTTC. V gene TRBV19 combines with J gene TRBJ2-5; 8 bases match TRBD1. The CDR3 runs to 19 residues. V trimming: 0 bases; J trimming: 2 bases; junction bases outside the gene matches: 14. Germline CDR1 and CDR2: LNHDA and SQIVND (reference sequence).

The rearrangement joins TRBV5-1 to TRBJ2-1; 7 bases fit TRBD1. Looked up from germline, CDR1 is SGHRS and CDR2 is YFSETQ. V dropped 0 bases and J dropped 8; count of bases not matched to a gene: 8. The CDR3 is made up of 15 amino acids. This CDR3 is CASSLALGQFHEQFF. Written as DNA, the CDR3 is TGCGCCAGCAGCTTGGCCCTGGGACAGTTCCATGAGCAGTTCTTC.

The rearrangement uses TRBV5-1 and TRBJ2-2, with a possible D match to TRBD2 (6 bases). CDR1 and CDR2 from the germline V gene are SGHRS and YFSETQ. This CDR3 has 16 residues. V dropped 3 bases and J dropped 1 base, with 13 bases sitting between them. The CDR3 DNA follows: TGCGCCAGCAGCTACGGGACTCTCTGGAACACCGGGGAGCTGTTTTTT. It is translated as CASSYGTLWNTGELFF.

V is TRBV5-5 and J is TRBJ2-7, with a possible D match to TRBD2 (5 bases). Trimming removed 2 bases from V and 3 bases from J, with 15 bases in between. Germline assignment: CDR1 SGHKS and CDR2 YYEKEE (reference sequence). This CDR3 spans 15 amino acids. CDR3 nucleotide sequence: TGTGCCAGCAGCTTAGCGGACCCAATTTACTACGAGCAGTACTTC. It encodes CASSLADPIYYEQYF.

The chain has TRBV30 and TRBJ2-7, with a weak D call TRBD2 (5 bases). Trimming left V 2 bases short and J 0 bases short, with 11 bases between. The CDR3 spans 14 residues. The germline V gene has CDR1 GTSNPN and CDR2 SVGIG (reference sequence). The CDR3 loop is CAWSWTSSSYEQYF. DNA of the CDR3: TGTGCCTGGAGTTGGACTTCGAGCTCCTACGAGCAGTACTTC.

V is TRBV27 and J is TRBJ1-4, with unresolved D. There are 15 residues in the CDR3. Trimming left V 2 bases short and J 0 bases short, with 7 bases between. Germline CDR1 MNHEY, CDR2 SMNVEV (reference sequence). The CDR3 DNA is TGTGCCAGCAGTTTACGACAACCAACTAATGAAAAACTGTTTTTT. Its translation is CASSLRQPTNEKLFF.

This rearrangement joins TRBV11-3 to TRBJ2-1; 8 bases fit TRBD2. Germline V gene sequence: CDR1 SGHNT, CDR2 YENEEA. V lost 1 base and J lost 4; bases outside the gene matches: 6. The CDR3 runs 16 residues. The CDR3, as DNA: TGTGCCAGCAGCTTAGGGGGTAGCGGGAAATACAATGAGCAGTTCTTC. This gives the protein CASSLGGSGKYNEQFF.

This chain links TRBV5-1 with TRBJ1-4; TRBD1 matches 7 bases. V was pared by 4 bases and J by 0 bases, with 3 bases of the junction left unmatched. CDR3 length: 15 amino acids. Per the germline V gene, CDR1 is SGHRS and CDR2 is YFSETQ. CDR3 nucleotides: TGCGCCAGCAGCAGTACAGGGGCAACTAATGAAAAACTGTTTTTT. It translates to CASSSTGATNEKLFF.

The chain employs TRBV5-4 and TRBJ1-1, with 9 nucleotides matching TRBD1. V gave up 2 bases and J gave up 7 bases; unmatched junction bases: 12. CDR1 and CDR2 from the germline V gene are SGHNT and YYREEE (reference sequence). CDR3 length: 16 amino acids. The CDR3 reads CASSFGTGSIGGEAFF. The CDR3, as DNA: TGTGCCAGCAGCTTCGGGACAGGGAGTATAGGGGGTGAAGCTTTCTTT.

This rearrangement joins TRBV4-1 to TRBJ1-2, with 9 bases matching TRBD1. Germline V lookup: CDR1 MGHRA, CDR2 YSYEKL. The CDR3 has 14 residues. V was clipped by 4 bases and J by 8 bases; unmatched bases: 8. CDR3 amino acids: CASSPRTGVNGYTF. The CDR3 nucleotides are TGCGCCAGCAGCCCGAGGACAGGGGTTAACGGCTACACCTTC.

V usage is TRBV28 and J usage is TRBJ1-5; possibly TRBD1 for D (6 bases). The germline CDR1 and CDR2 sequences are MDHEN and SYDVKM. The V end was cut by 0 bases, the J end by 6 bases, with 9 bases between. The CDR3 runs to 14 residues. CDR3 residues: CASSLWGASQPQHF. The CDR3 DNA sequence: TGTGCCAGCAGTTTATGGGGGGCGAGTCAGCCCCAGCATTTT.

The genes are TRBV3-1 (or the pseudogene TRBV3-2) and TRBJ1-6; unclear D gene. Looked up from germline, CDR1 is LGHDT and CDR2 is YNNKEL (reference sequence). This CDR3 spans 14 amino acids. Deletions cut 3 bases from V and 11 bases from J, with 14 bases between. Written as DNA, the CDR3 is TGTGCCAGCAGCCAGACAAACTTCGAACCACCCCTCCACTTT. Translated, it gives CASSQTNFEPPLHF.